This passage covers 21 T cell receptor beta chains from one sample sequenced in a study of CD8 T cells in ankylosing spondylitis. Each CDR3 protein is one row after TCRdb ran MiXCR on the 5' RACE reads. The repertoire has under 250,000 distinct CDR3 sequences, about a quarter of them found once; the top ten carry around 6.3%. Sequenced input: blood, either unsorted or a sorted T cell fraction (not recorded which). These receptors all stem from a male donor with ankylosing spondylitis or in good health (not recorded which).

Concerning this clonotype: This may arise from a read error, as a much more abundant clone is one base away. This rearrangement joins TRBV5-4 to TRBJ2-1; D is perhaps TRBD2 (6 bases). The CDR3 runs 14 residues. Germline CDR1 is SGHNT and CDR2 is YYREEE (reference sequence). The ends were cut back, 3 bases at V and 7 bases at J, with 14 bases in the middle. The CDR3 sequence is CASSSTFSGNEQFF. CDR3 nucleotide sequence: TGTGCCAGCAGCTCGACCTTTAGCGGAAATGAGCAGTTCTTC.

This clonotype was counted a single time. In DNA form, the CDR3 reads TGCGCCAGCAGCCAAGGGAAGCGGCACTACAATGAGCAGTTCTTC. It is translated as CASSQGKRHYNEQFF. J is TRBJ2-1 and V is TRBV4-3, with a possible D match to TRBD2 (5 bases). This CDR3 spans 15 amino acids. The ends were cut back, 1 base at V and 3 bases at J, with 10 bases in the middle. Germline V CDR1 and CDR2: LGHNA, YSLEER.

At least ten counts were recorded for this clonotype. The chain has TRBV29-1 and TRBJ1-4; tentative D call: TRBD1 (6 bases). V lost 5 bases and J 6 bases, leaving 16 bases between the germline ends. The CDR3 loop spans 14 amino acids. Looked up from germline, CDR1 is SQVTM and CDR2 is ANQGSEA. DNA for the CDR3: TGCAGCGTTCAGCCGGCAGGGGTTGATGAAAAACTGTTTTTT. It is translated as CSVQPAGVDEKLFF.

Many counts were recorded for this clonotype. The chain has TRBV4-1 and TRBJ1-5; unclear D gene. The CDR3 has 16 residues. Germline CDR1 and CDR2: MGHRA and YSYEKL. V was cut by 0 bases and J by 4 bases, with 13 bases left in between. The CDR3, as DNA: TGCGCCAGCAGCCAAGAGACCTCCACGGGGAATCAGCCCCAGCATTTT. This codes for CASSQETSTGNQPQHF.

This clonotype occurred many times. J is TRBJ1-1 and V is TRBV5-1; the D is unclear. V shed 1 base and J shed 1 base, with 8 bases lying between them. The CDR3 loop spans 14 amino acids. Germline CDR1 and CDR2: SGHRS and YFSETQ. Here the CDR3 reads CASSLKLQNTEAFF. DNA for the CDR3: TGCGCCAGCAGCTTGAAACTACAGAACACTGAAGCTTTCTTT. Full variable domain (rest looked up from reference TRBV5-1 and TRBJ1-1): KAGVTQTPRYLIKTRGQQVTLSCSPISGHRSVSWYQQTPGQGLQFLFEYFSETQRNKGNFPGRFSGRQFSNSRSEMNVSTLELGDSALYLCASSLKLQNTEAFFGQGTRLTVV.

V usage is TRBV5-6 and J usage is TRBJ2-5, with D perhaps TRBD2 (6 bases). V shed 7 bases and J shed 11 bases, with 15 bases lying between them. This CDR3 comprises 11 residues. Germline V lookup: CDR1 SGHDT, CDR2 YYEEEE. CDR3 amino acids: CASSKYREQYF. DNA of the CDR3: TGTGCCAGCTCCAAGTACCGGGAGCAGTACTTC.

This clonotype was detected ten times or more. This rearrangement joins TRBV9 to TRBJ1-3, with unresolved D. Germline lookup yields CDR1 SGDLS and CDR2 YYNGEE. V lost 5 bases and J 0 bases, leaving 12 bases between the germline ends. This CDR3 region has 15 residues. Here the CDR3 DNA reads TGTGCCAGCAGTGAGGACGCCGACTCTGGAAACACCATATATTTT. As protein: CASSEDADSGNTIYF. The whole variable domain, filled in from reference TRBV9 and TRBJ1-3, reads DSGVTQTPKHLITATGQRVTLRCSPRSGDLSVYWYQQSLDQGLQFLIQYYNGEERAKGNILERFSAQQFPDLHSELNLSSLELGDSALYFCASSEDADSGNTIYFGEGSWLTVV.

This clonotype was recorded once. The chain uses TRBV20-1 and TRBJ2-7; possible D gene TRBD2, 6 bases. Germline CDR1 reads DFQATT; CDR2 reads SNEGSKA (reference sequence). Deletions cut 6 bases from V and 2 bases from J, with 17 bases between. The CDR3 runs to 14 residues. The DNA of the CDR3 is TGCAGTGCCCCCCCCCGGCGGGATGCCTACGAGCAGTACTTC. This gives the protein CSAPPRRDAYEQYF.

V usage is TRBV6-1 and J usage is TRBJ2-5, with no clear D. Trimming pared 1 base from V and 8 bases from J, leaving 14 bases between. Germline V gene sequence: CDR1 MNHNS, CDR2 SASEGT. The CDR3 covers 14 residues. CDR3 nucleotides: TGTGCCAGCAGTGAAGACTCGGCAGGACGAACCCAGTACTTC. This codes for CASSEDSAGRTQYF.

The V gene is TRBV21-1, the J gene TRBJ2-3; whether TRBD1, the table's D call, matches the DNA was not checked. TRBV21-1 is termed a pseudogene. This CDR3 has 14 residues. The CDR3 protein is CASSNQGSTDTQYF. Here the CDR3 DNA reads TGTGCCAGCAGCAACCAGGGGAGCACAGATACGCAGTATTTT.

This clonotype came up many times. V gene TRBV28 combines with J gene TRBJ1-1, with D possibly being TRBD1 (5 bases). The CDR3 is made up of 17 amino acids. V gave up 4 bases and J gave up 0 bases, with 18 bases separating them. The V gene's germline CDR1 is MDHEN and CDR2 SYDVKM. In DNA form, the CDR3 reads TGTGCCAGCAGTTCCCCCCCCCCACAGGCTCTGAACACTGAAGCTTTCTTT. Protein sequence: CASSSPPPQALNTEAFF.

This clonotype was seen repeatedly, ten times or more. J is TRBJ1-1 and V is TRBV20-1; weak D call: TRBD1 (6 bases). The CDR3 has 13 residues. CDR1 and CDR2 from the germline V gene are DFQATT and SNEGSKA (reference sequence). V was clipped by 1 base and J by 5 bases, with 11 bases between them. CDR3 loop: CSARGKGGTEAFF. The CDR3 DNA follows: TGCAGTGCTAGAGGAAAGGGGGGGACTGAAGCTTTCTTT.

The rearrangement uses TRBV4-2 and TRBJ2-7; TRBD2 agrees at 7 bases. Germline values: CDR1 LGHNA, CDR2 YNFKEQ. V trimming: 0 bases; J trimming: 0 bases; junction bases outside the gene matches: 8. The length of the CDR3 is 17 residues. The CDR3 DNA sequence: TGTGCCAGCAGCCAAGACCACCATGGGACTAACTCCTACGAGCAGTACTTC. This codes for CASSQDHHGTNSYEQYF.

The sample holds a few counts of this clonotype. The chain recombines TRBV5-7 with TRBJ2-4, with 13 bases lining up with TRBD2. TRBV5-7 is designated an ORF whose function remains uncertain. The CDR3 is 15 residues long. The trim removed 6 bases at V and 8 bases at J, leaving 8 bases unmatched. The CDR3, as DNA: TGTGCCAGCACCCCCTGGACTAGCGGGAGAGACATTCAGTACTTC. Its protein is CASTPWTSGRDIQYF.

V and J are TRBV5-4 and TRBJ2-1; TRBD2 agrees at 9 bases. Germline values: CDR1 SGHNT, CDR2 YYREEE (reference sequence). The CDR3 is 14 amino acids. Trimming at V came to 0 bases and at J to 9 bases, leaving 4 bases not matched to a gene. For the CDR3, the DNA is TGTGCCAGCAGCTTGGACCTGACTAGCGGTGAGCAGTTCTTC. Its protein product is CASSLDLTSGEQFF.

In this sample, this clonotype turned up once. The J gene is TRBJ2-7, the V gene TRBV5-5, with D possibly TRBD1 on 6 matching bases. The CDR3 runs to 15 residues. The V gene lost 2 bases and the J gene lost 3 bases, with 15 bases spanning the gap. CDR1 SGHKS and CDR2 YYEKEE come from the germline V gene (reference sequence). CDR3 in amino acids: CASSLRGLDFYEQYF. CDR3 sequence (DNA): TGTGCCAGCAGCTTAAGGGGGTTGGATTTCTACGAGCAGTACTTC.

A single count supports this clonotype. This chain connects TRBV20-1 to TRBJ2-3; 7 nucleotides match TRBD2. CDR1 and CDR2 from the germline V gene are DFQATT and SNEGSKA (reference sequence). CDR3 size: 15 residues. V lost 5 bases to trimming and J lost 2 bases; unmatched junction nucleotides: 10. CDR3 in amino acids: CSAPRGGSTTDTQYF. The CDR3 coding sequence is TGCAGTGCTCCCCGCGGCGGGAGTACCACAGATACGCAGTATTTT.

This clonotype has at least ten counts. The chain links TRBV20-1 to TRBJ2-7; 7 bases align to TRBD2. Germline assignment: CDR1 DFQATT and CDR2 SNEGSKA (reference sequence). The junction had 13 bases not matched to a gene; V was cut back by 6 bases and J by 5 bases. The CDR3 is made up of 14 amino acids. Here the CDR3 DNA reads TGCAGTGCGCGAAAAGGCGGGAGTATCGACGAGCAGTACTTC. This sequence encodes CSARKGGSIDEQYF.

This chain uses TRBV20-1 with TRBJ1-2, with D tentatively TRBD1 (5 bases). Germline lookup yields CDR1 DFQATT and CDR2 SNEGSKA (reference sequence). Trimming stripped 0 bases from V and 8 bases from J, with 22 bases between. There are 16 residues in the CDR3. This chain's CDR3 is CSARDGMSGLGGGYTF. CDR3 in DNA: TGCAGTGCTAGAGATGGGATGTCCGGATTGGGGGGGGGCTACACCTTC.

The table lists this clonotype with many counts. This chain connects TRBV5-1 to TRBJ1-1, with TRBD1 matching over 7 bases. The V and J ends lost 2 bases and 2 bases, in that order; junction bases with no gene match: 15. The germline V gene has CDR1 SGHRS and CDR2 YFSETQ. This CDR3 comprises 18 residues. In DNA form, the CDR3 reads TGCGCCAGCAGCTTTGGGGCGCCAGGGGGTAGGATTAACACTGAAGCTTTCTTT. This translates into CASSFGAPGGRINTEAFF.

The CDR3 is CASSAGQTYNEQFF. The CDR3 DNA sequence: TGCGCCAGCAGCGCGGGACAGACCTACAATGAGCAGTTCTTC. V gene TRBV5-1 combines with J gene TRBJ2-1; TRBD1 is a possible D gene (7 bases). V was cut by 4 bases and J by 2 bases, with 10 bases left in between. The CDR3 runs to 14 residues. Germline V gives CDR1 SGHRS, CDR2 YFSETQ.